This TCR beta chain appears in the sequencing data of a study of CD8 T cells in ankylosing spondylitis. Study-level points and caveats: It was reported that disease-linked clones were significantly enriched in matched ankylosing spondylitis synovial fluid. In the blood and synovial fluid of reactive arthritis, some motif variants had been previously reported. Disease-linked clones displayed a CD8+ phenotype and appeared relatively rarely in peripheral blood.

Trimming removed 9 bases from V and 6 bases from J, with 14 bases in between. Germline V lookup: CDR1 SNHLY, CDR2 FYNNEI. The CDR3 is 13 amino acids. It was by quantitative 5'-RACE with molecular barcodes that TCR beta libraries were made. TCRdb analysed the 5' RACE reads with MiXCR anew, one entry per CDR3 protein. The table has a few hundred thousand distinct CDR3 sequences, 20% seen once; the top ten hold around 13%. About this clonotype: Its specificity is not known.

The chain joins TRBV2 to TRBJ2-2; D is perhaps TRBD1 (5 bases). This receptor was obtained from a male donor with ankylosing spondylitis or in good health (not recorded which). Sequenced material: blood, either unsorted or a sorted T cell fraction (not recorded which). The chain's CDR3 is CASFPGFAGELFF. The CDR3 DNA is TGTGCCAGTTTCCCAGGGTTCGCCGGGGAGCTGTTTTTT. Variable domain in full (rest from reference TRBV2 and TRBJ2-2): EPEVTQTPSHQVTQMGQEVILRCVPISNHLYFYWYRQILGQKVEFLVSFYNNEISEKSEIFDDQFSVERPDGSNFTLKIRSTKLEDSAMYFCASFPGFAGELFFGEGSRLTVL.